These T cell receptor beta chains were read from a single sample in a study of cytomegalovirus exposure and HLA in healthy donors. Sequencing was performed with immunoSEQ multiplex PCR; in TCRdb, only in-frame clones are kept and a portion is missing. There are approximately 190,000 clones in the sample; about 85% occur only once, and around 4% lies in the top ten. The specimen was PBMCs. These receptors all stem from a man aged 45 to 65 in good health and CMV-seronegative. The CDR3 runs from the conserved cysteine through the conserved F or W. A D gene is named only where the DNA matches it firmly. Clone size is stated in some rows and not others, as once, few, many or a class when expanded.

v_gene: TRBV27; j_gene: TRBJ1-6; d_gene: NA; abundance: NA; CDR3aa: CASGTAGNSPLHF; CDR3nt: TGTGCCAGTGGGACGGCGGGGAATTCACCCCTCCACTTT
v_gene: TRBV27; j_gene: TRBJ1-6; d_gene: NA; abundance: NA; CDR3aa: CASSSRTYSPLHF; CDR3nt: TGTGCCAGCAGTTCCCGGACATATTCACCCCTCCACTTT
v_gene: TRBV7-6; j_gene: TRBJ2-3; d_gene: NA; abundance: once; CDR3aa: CASSEEKGAQYF; CDR3nt: TGTGCCAGCAGCGAGGAGAAGGGAGCGCAGTATTTT
v_gene: TRBV6-1; j_gene: TRBJ1-5; d_gene: NA; abundance: NA; CDR3aa: CASSEARDISGGQPQHF; CDR3nt: TGTGCCAGCAGTGAAGCGAGGGACATTAGTGGAGGTCAGCCCCAGCATTTT
v_gene: TRBV27; j_gene: TRBJ1-5; d_gene: NA; abundance: NA; CDR3aa: CASSSVQYSNQPQHF; CDR3nt: TGTGCCAGCAGTTCAGTGCAGTATAGCAATCAGCCCCAGCATTTT
v_gene: TRBV18; j_gene: TRBJ1-3; d_gene: NA; abundance: NA; CDR3aa: CASSPLAQRDSGNTIYF; CDR3nt: TGTGCCAGCTCACCCCTAGCCCAGCGTGACTCTGGAAACACCATATATTTT
v_gene: TRBV9; j_gene: TRBJ1-2; d_gene: NA; abundance: NA; CDR3aa: CASSVGRTDYGYTF; CDR3nt: TGTGCCAGCAGCGTAGGTCGAACAGACTATGGCTACACCTTC
v_gene: TRBV9; j_gene: TRBJ2-7; d_gene: TRBD1; abundance: NA; CDR3aa: CASSPGGHRGGEQYF; CDR3nt: TGTGCCAGCAGCCCAGGGGGACACCGAGGGGGCGAGCAGTACTTC
v_gene: TRBV4-1; j_gene: TRBJ2-1; d_gene: TRBD2; abundance: once; CDR3aa: CASSQERAGRGNEQFF; CDR3nt: TGCGCCAGCAGCCAAGAAAGAGCGGGAAGGGGCAATGAGCAGTTCTTC
v_gene: TRBV4-2; j_gene: TRBJ1-5; d_gene: NA; abundance: NA; CDR3aa: CASSQDNRLPQHF; CDR3nt: TGTGCCAGCAGCCAAGATAACAGGTTGCCCCAGCATTTT
v_gene: TRBV30; j_gene: TRBJ1-6; d_gene: NA; abundance: once; CDR3aa: CAWCSHNSYSPLHF; CDR3nt: TGTGCCTGGTGTTCCCACAACAGCTATTCACCCCTCCACTTT
v_gene: TRBV4-3; j_gene: TRBJ2-5; d_gene: NA; abundance: NA; CDR3aa: CASSPRHWETQYF; CDR3nt: TGCGCCAGCAGCCCTCGACACTGGGAGACCCAGTACTTC
v_gene: TRBV6-5; j_gene: TRBJ2-2; d_gene: NA; abundance: NA; CDR3aa: CASSYSLATNTGELFF; CDR3nt: TGTGCCAGCAGTTACTCGCTAGCGACGAACACCGGGGAGCTGTTTTTT
v_gene: TRBV15; j_gene: TRBJ1-2; d_gene: NA; abundance: NA; CDR3aa: CATSRPGFNYGYTF; CDR3nt: TGTGCCACCAGCAGACCAGGTTTTAACTATGGCTACACCTTC
v_gene: TRBV19; j_gene: TRBJ1-6; d_gene: NA; abundance: NA; CDR3aa: CASIDRLGNSPLHF; CDR3nt: TGTGCCAGTATCGACAGGCTGGGAAATTCACCCCTCCACTTT
v_gene: TRBV7-9; j_gene: TRBJ1-1; d_gene: TRBD1; abundance: once; CDR3aa: CASSPEDREAFF; CDR3nt: TGTGCCAGCAGCCCAGAGGACAGGGAAGCTTTCTTT
v_gene: TRBV4-3; j_gene: TRBJ2-6; d_gene: TRBD1; abundance: NA; CDR3aa: CASGIEQGVDGANVLTF; CDR3nt: TGCGCCAGCGGGATCGAACAGGGGGTCGATGGGGCCAACGTCCTGACTTTC
v_gene: TRBV4-3; j_gene: TRBJ2-3; d_gene: NA; abundance: NA; CDR3aa: CASSQDGGSTDTQYF; CDR3nt: TGCGCCAGCAGCCAAGATGGCGGAAGCACAGATACGCAGTATTTT
v_gene: TRBV7-2; j_gene: TRBJ2-2; d_gene: TRBD1; abundance: NA; CDR3aa: CASSFGTETGELFF; CDR3nt: TGTGCCAGCAGCTTCGGGACAGAGACCGGGGAGCTGTTTTTT
v_gene: TRBV9; j_gene: TRBJ1-3; d_gene: NA; abundance: NA; CDR3aa: CASSDKNTIYF; CDR3nt: TGTGCCAGCAGCGACAAAAACACCATATATTTT
v_gene: TRBV30; j_gene: TRBJ2-7; d_gene: NA; abundance: NA; CDR3aa: CAWSRQSSYEQYF; CDR3nt: TGTGCCTGGAGTCGACAGAGCTCCTACGAGCAGTACTTC
v_gene: TRBV29-1; j_gene: TRBJ2-1; d_gene: NA; abundance: NA; CDR3aa: CSVALGGASYNEQFF; CDR3nt: TGCAGCGTCGCCTTAGGAGGAGCCTCCTACAATGAGCAGTTCTTC
v_gene: TRBV7-2; j_gene: TRBJ1-2; d_gene: NA; abundance: NA; CDR3aa: CASSLGDSYYGYTF; CDR3nt: TGTGCCAGCAGCTTAGGCGACAGCTACTATGGCTACACCTTC
v_gene: TRBV7-9; j_gene: TRBJ1-5; d_gene: TRBD1; abundance: NA; CDR3aa: CASSLETGGLQPQHF; CDR3nt: TGTGCCAGCAGCTTAGAGACAGGGGGATTGCAGCCCCAGCATTTT
v_gene: TRBV7-8; j_gene: TRBJ2-3; d_gene: TRBD2; abundance: few; CDR3aa: CASRSGGPGADTQYF; CDR3nt: TGTGCCAGCAGATCGGGGGGGCCCGGGGCAGATACGCAGTATTTT
v_gene: TRBV5-6; j_gene: TRBJ1-1; d_gene: NA; abundance: NA; CDR3aa: CASSETEYEAFF; CDR3nt: TGTGCCAGCAGCGAAACAGAGTATGAAGCTTTCTTT
v_gene: TRBV7-2; j_gene: TRBJ1-1; d_gene: TRBD1; abundance: NA; CDR3aa: CASSFGQGYTEAFF; CDR3nt: TGTGCCAGCAGCTTCGGACAGGGCTACACTGAAGCTTTCTTT
v_gene: TRBV5-6; j_gene: TRBJ1-5; d_gene: TRBD1; abundance: NA; CDR3aa: CASSSLGQGGPQHF; CDR3nt: TGTGCCAGCAGCTCCCTAGGACAGGGGGGCCCCCAGCATTTT
v_gene: TRBV5-4; j_gene: TRBJ2-5; d_gene: TRBD2; abundance: NA; CDR3aa: CASSSDGGAPRETQYF; CDR3nt: TGTGCCAGCAGCTCCGACGGGGGGGCCCCCCGAGAGACCCAGTACTTC
v_gene: TRBV7-2; j_gene: TRBJ2-7; d_gene: NA; abundance: NA; CDR3aa: CASSLRGGGTAYEQYF; CDR3nt: TGTGCCAGCAGCTTAAGGGGGGGCGGAACTGCCTACGAGCAGTACTTC
v_gene: TRBV7-2; j_gene: TRBJ1-1; d_gene: NA; abundance: once; CDR3aa: CASSVAGRTEAFF; CDR3nt: TGTGCCAGCAGCGTCGCAGGGAGGACTGAAGCTTTCTTT
v_gene: TRBV5-5; j_gene: TRBJ2-7; d_gene: TRBD1; abundance: NA; CDR3aa: CASSLKGATYEQYF; CDR3nt: TGTGCCAGCAGCTTGAAGGGGGCAACCTACGAGCAGTACTTC
v_gene: TRBV7-2; j_gene: TRBJ2-3; d_gene: TRBD2; abundance: NA; CDR3aa: CASSLERGGTQYF; CDR3nt: TGTGCCAGCAGCTTAGAACGGGGGGGTACGCAGTATTTT
v_gene: TRBV27; j_gene: TRBJ1-5; d_gene: TRBD1; abundance: NA; CDR3aa: CASSLSGDRVLGQPQHF; CDR3nt: TGTGCCAGCAGTTTATCAGGGGACAGGGTTCTGGGTCAGCCCCAGCATTTT
v_gene: TRBV19; j_gene: TRBJ1-1; d_gene: TRBD1; abundance: few; CDR3aa: CASSTGGGGTEAFF; CDR3nt: TGTGCCAGTAGTACAGGGGGCGGAGGAACTGAAGCTTTCTTT
v_gene: TRBV18; j_gene: TRBJ1-6; d_gene: NA; abundance: NA; CDR3aa: CASSPSSSHYSPLHF; CDR3nt: TGTGCCAGCTCACCAAGTTCGAGCCATTACTCACCCCTCCACTTT
v_gene: TRBV5-4; j_gene: TRBJ2-1; d_gene: NA; abundance: NA; CDR3aa: CASSLDGGSSYNEQFF; CDR3nt: TGTGCCAGCAGCTTGGACGGGGGTAGCTCCTACAATGAGCAGTTCTTC
v_gene: TRBV29-1; j_gene: TRBJ2-3; d_gene: TRBD1; abundance: once; CDR3aa: CSVGAGGSDTQYF; CDR3nt: TGCAGCGTTGGGGCAGGGGGCTCAGATACGCAGTATTTT
v_gene: TRBV7-2; j_gene: TRBJ2-3; d_gene: TRBD1; abundance: NA; CDR3aa: CASSLRGPVDTQYF; CDR3nt: TGTGCCAGCAGCTTGAGGGGGCCGGTAGATACGCAGTATTTT
v_gene: TRBV7-2; j_gene: TRBJ2-2; d_gene: NA; abundance: NA; CDR3aa: CASSRGGSTGELFF; CDR3nt: TGTGCCAGCAGCCGTGGGGGGAGCACCGGGGAGCTGTTTTTT
v_gene: TRBV29-1; j_gene: TRBJ2-2; d_gene: NA; abundance: NA; CDR3aa: CSVEVDRNTGELFF; CDR3nt: TGCAGCGTTGAAGTGGACAGGAACACCGGGGAGCTGTTTTTT
v_gene: TRBV4-1; j_gene: TRBJ1-5; d_gene: NA; abundance: NA; CDR3aa: CASSRQPDQPQHF; CDR3nt: TGCGCCAGCAGCAGACAGCCGGATCAGCCCCAGCATTTT
v_gene: TRBV16; j_gene: TRBJ2-1; d_gene: TRBD1; abundance: few; CDR3aa: CASSLRDSPNEQFF; CDR3nt: TGTGCCAGCAGTCTCCGGGACAGCCCCAATGAGCAGTTCTTC
v_gene: TRBV5-5; j_gene: TRBJ2-3; d_gene: NA; abundance: NA; CDR3aa: CASSLRVYGNTDTQYF; CDR3nt: TGTGCCAGCAGCTTGCGCGTCTACGGGAACACAGATACGCAGTATTTT
v_gene: TRBV5-5; j_gene: TRBJ2-5; d_gene: TRBD2; abundance: NA; CDR3aa: CASSSITTSGQETQYF; CDR3nt: TGTGCCAGCAGCTCCATTACCACTAGCGGCCAAGAGACCCAGTACTTC
v_gene: TRBV19; j_gene: TRBJ2-3; d_gene: NA; abundance: once; CDR3aa: CASSIWRGDTDTQYF; CDR3nt: TGTGCCAGTAGTATATGGCGGGGAGACACAGATACGCAGTATTTT
v_gene: TRBV10-1; j_gene: TRBJ2-4; d_gene: TRBD2; abundance: NA; CDR3aa: CASSDERGGSAIQYF; CDR3nt: TGCGCCAGCAGTGATGAGCGGGGGGGCAGTGCAATTCAGTACTTC
v_gene: TRBV5-1; j_gene: TRBJ2-7; d_gene: NA; abundance: NA; CDR3aa: CASSLVPGAYEQYF; CDR3nt: TGCGCCAGCAGCTTGGTTCCAGGGGCCTACGAGCAGTACTTC
v_gene: TRBV10-3; j_gene: TRBJ1-2; d_gene: NA; abundance: NA; CDR3aa: CAISAQGLYGYTF; CDR3nt: TGTGCCATCAGTGCACAGGGTCTCTATGGCTACACCTTC
v_gene: TRBV2; j_gene: TRBJ2-7; d_gene: NA; abundance: NA; CDR3aa: CASREDSHEQYF; CDR3nt: TGTGCCAGCAGAGAGGACAGCCACGAGCAGTACTTC
v_gene: TRBV27; j_gene: TRBJ1-2; d_gene: NA; abundance: NA; CDR3aa: CASSHPSRGGYTF; CDR3nt: TGTGCCAGCAGTCACCCCTCGAGAGGGGGCTACACCTTC
v_gene: TRBV5-4; j_gene: TRBJ2-1; d_gene: TRBD1; abundance: NA; CDR3aa: CASSLMDRGKFF; CDR3nt: TGTGCCAGCAGCCTAATGGACAGGGGGAAGTTCTTC
v_gene: TRBV9; j_gene: TRBJ2-2; d_gene: NA; abundance: NA; CDR3aa: CASSSTQIVTGELFF; CDR3nt: TGTGCCAGCAGCTCTACCCAAATCGTAACCGGGGAGCTGTTTTTT
v_gene: TRBV7-2; j_gene: TRBJ2-1; d_gene: NA; abundance: NA; CDR3aa: CASSADIGIDEQFF; CDR3nt: TGTGCCAGCAGCGCGGACATAGGGATAGATGAGCAGTTCTTC
v_gene: TRBV13; j_gene: TRBJ2-1; d_gene: NA; abundance: NA; CDR3aa: CASSLARGNEQFF; CDR3nt: TGTGCCAGCAGCTTAGCTAGGGGCAATGAGCAGTTCTTC